The 28 T cell receptor beta chains listed next were all sequenced from one sample in a study of vaccination effects on CD4 cells after COVID-19. Assay: immunoSEQ multiplex PCR; the TCRdb copy retains only in-frame clones and omits some. The sample consists of about 66,000 clones, over 75% of them appearing once. Subsequent to about 10 days of culture, CD4+ T cells were isolated. Everyone in the study got two shots of either the BNT162b2 or mRNA-1273 vaccine. For these receptors, no antigen is known. Sequencing was performed on CD4+ T cells from PBMCs cultured without peptide, taken after COVID-19 vaccination. The receptors stem from a human donor who received a COVID-19 vaccine.

The chain carries TRBV7-2 and TRBJ1-3; possibly TRBD1 for D (5 bases). Trimming pared 0 bases from V and 3 bases from J, leaving 9 bases between. Germline V lookup: CDR1 SGHTA, CDR2 FQGNSA. The CDR3 consists of 15 residues. The CDR3 DNA reads as TGTGCCAGCAGCTTAGCGCCAGGGTATGGAAACACCATATATTTT. This codes for CASSLAPGYGNTIYF.

J is TRBJ2-7 and V is TRBV6-5; no definite D call. V lost 6 bases, J lost 0 bases, and 12 bases lay in between. Germline V gene data show CDR1 as MNHEY and CDR2 as SVGAGI. CDR3 size: 14 residues. The CDR3 region is CASSLGPNSYEQYV. CDR3 DNA: TGTGCCAGCAGCTTAGGACCAAACTCCTACGAGCAGTACGTC.

The chain recombines TRBV11-1 with TRBJ1-1; tentative D call: TRBD1 (6 bases). This CDR3 spans 15 amino acids. The germline CDR1 and CDR2 sequences are SGHAT and FQDESV (reference sequence). Trimming removed 5 bases at V and 0 bases at J, with 13 bases between. The CDR3 bases are TGTGCCAGCAGCCCCCTAGGACAGATGAACACTGAAGCTTTCTTT. Its protein product is CASSPLGQMNTEAFF.

The V gene is TRBV24-1, the J gene TRBJ1-5; D is perhaps TRBD1 (5 bases). With 4 bases removed from V and 4 bases from J, the gap between germline ends came to 10 bases. The CDR3 spans 14 residues. Germline loops: CDR1 KGHDR, CDR2 SFDVKD. The CDR3, as DNA: TGTGCCACCAGTGACCGCGAGGGGAATCAGCCCCAGCATTTT. Encoded protein: CATSDREGNQPQHF.

The chain carries TRBV5-1 and TRBJ2-7; a weak D match, TRBD2 (5 bases). Germline lookup yields CDR1 SGHRS and CDR2 YFSETQ. CDR3 size: 14 residues. V lost 4 bases and J 0 bases, leaving 11 bases between the germline ends. The DNA of the CDR3 is TGCGCCAGCAGCCGCAACGGGGTCTCCTACGAGCAGTACGTC. Residues: CASSRNGVSYEQYV.

V usage is TRBV11-2 and J usage is TRBJ1-5, with 7 bases that match TRBD1. Germline values: CDR1 SGHAT, CDR2 FQNNGV. V trimming: 5 bases; J trimming: 5 bases; junction bases outside the gene matches: 3. The CDR3 totals 13 residues. The CDR3 bases are TGTGCCAGCAGCCCTCAGGGGGATCAGCCCCAGCATTTT. It yields the protein CASSPQGDQPQHF.

The V call is TRBV19, the J call TRBJ2-5; 10 bases align to TRBD1. Germline lookup yields CDR1 LNHDA and CDR2 SQIVND (reference sequence). The CDR3 is 14 residues long. Trimming took 7 bases from V and 4 from J; bases not matched to a gene: 6. The CDR3 region is CASTDRGRRETQYF. The CDR3 DNA follows: TGTGCCAGTACCGACAGGGGGCGAAGAGAGACCCAGTACTTC.

The rearrangement joins TRBV6-1 to TRBJ1-2; D gene unclear. Germline CDR1 MNHNS, CDR2 SASEGT. The CDR3 extends over 13 amino acids. V lost 1 base, J lost 4 bases, and 7 bases lay in between. CDR3 in DNA: TGTGCCAGCAGTGAAGGGTTAGGCTATGGCTACACCTTC. Its translation: CASSEGLGYGYTF.

There are a few counts of this clone. The chain has TRBV10-3 and TRBJ2-1; D is possibly TRBD1 (6 bases). The ends were cut back, 3 bases at V and 4 bases at J, with 10 bases in the middle. Germline CDR1 ENHRY, CDR2 SYGVKD. CDR3 length equals 14 residues. The CDR3, as DNA: TGTGCCATCAGTGAACACGGACAGTACAATGAGCAGTTCTTC. This codes for CAISEHGQYNEQFF.

This chain joins TRBV7-8 and TRBJ1-4; D ambiguous. Germline V CDR1 and CDR2: SGHVS, FQNEAQ. Trimming removed 0 bases at V and 6 bases at J, with 8 bases between. The CDR3 has 14 amino acids. The CDR3: CASSLAGFDEKLFF. As DNA, the CDR3 is TGTGCCAGCAGCTTAGCAGGGTTTGATGAAAAACTGTTTTTT.

V and J are TRBV7-3 and TRBJ2-5; TRBD2 matches 13 bases. V dropped 10 bases and J dropped 8; count of bases not matched to a gene: 7. CDR3 length: 13 amino acids. Germline loops: CDR1 SGHTA, CDR2 FQGTGA. The CDR3 DNA reads as TGTGCCACCGCCCGGACTAGCGGGGGCACCCAGTACTTC. Encoded protein: CATARTSGGTQYF.

The CDR3 protein is CASAPRGETQYF. As DNA, the CDR3 is TGTGCTAGTGCTCCGAGAGGCGAGACCCAGTACTTC. This chain joins TRBV12-5 and TRBJ2-5; no clear D gene. This CDR3 contains 12 residues. V lost 7 bases to trimming and J lost 5 bases, with 11 bases between them. CDR1 and CDR2 from the germline V gene are LGHNT and FRNRAP.

This clone was picked up a small number of times. V usage is TRBV12-5 and J usage is TRBJ2-1, with a possible D match to TRBD1 (5 bases). The length of the CDR3 is 16 residues. V shed 0 bases and J shed 9 bases, with 18 bases lying between them. Germline values: CDR1 LGHNT, CDR2 FRNRAP. The CDR3 region is CASGLVSLQGNGEQFF. In DNA, the CDR3 is TGTGCTAGTGGTTTGGTATCCCTCCAGGGAAACGGTGAGCAGTTCTTC.

There are a few counts of this clone. V and J are TRBV5-5 and TRBJ1-2, with TRBD1 matching 9 bases. The germline CDR1 and CDR2 sequences are SGHKS and YYEKEE (reference sequence). The CDR3 is 16 amino acids. The V and J ends lost 4 bases and 4 bases, in that order; junction bases with no gene match: 11. The CDR3 nucleotides read TGTGCCAGCAGCCCCCGGGACAGGGTTTCTCCCTATGGCTACACCTTC. It translates to CASSPRDRVSPYGYTF.

The CDR3 bases are TGTGCCAGCAGTTACGGGCAGGGGGATACCTACGAGCAGTACGTC. It encodes CASSYGQGDTYEQYV. V is TRBV6-2 or TRBV6-3 and J is TRBJ2-7; 7 nucleotides match TRBD1. V gave up 2 bases and J gave up 2 bases; unmatched junction bases: 6. This CDR3 region has 15 residues. Germline V gene data show CDR1 as MNHEY and CDR2 as SVGEGT.

The CDR3 is CARRGGGHSSYEQYV. CDR3 DNA: TGTGCGCGGCGGGGCGGGGGGCATAGCTCCTACGAGCAGTACGTC. This chain connects TRBV2 to TRBJ2-7; TRBD2 agrees at 8 bases. Germline V gene data show CDR1 as SNHLY and CDR2 as FYNNEI. The CDR3 totals 15 residues.

The chain is built from TRBV18 and TRBJ1-5; a weak D match, TRBD1 (5 bases). V was clipped by 6 bases and J by 5 bases, with 14 bases between them. The CDR3 extends over 14 amino acids. From germline, CDR1 is KGHSH and CDR2 LQKENI. CDR3 in DNA: TGTGCCAGCTCCCCAGGGCCGGGGGATCAGCCCCAGCATTTT. This codes for CASSPGPGDQPQHF. The variable domain in full, with the rest retrieved from reference TRBV18 and TRBJ1-5, is NAGVMQNPRHLVRRRGQEARLRCSPMKGHSHVYWYRQLPEEGLKFMVYLQKENIIDESGMPKERFSAEFPKEGPSILRIQQVVRGDSAAYFCASSPGPGDQPQHFGDGTRLSIL.

The chain is built from TRBV7-2 and TRBJ2-5; no clear D gene. There are 14 residues in the CDR3. Germline loops: CDR1 SGHTA, CDR2 FQGNSA. The germline V and J ends were trimmed by 5 bases and 5 bases, with 15 bases remaining between them. The CDR3 is CASSQANSRETQYF. CDR3 coding DNA: TGTGCCAGCAGCCAGGCGAATAGCAGGGAGACCCAGTACTTC.

The CDR3 DNA reads TGCGCCAGCAACGCAGGGCACGGAACTAATGAAAAACTGTTTTTT. The encoded protein is CASNAGHGTNEKLFF. J is TRBJ1-4 and V is TRBV5-1, with D possibly being TRBD1 (5 bases). V was clipped by 6 bases and J by 1 base, with 13 bases between them. The CDR3 has 15 residues. CDR1 and CDR2 from the germline V gene are SGHRS and YFSETQ.

V and J are TRBV4-1 and TRBJ2-3; the match to TRBD2 covers 12 bases. Looked up from germline, CDR1 is MGHRA and CDR2 is YSYEKL. The CDR3 is 17 amino acids. The trim removed 4 bases at V and 2 bases at J, leaving 7 bases unmatched. The CDR3 DNA follows: TGCGCCAGCAGCCGACAGGGACTAGCGGGCAACACAGATACGCAGTATTTT. Translation: CASSRQGLAGNTDTQYF.

The chain recombines TRBV6-2 or TRBV6-3 with TRBJ2-7, with 7 bases lining up with TRBD2. The CDR3 extends over 16 amino acids. V shed 0 bases, J shed 2 bases, and the junction held 7 bases outside the gene matches. Germline V lookup: CDR1 MNHEY, CDR2 SVGEGT. Written as DNA, the CDR3 is TGTGCCAGCAGTTACTCCCGGCGGGGGAGCCCCTACGAGCAGTACGTC. This gives the protein CASSYSRRGSPYEQYV.

CDR3 sequence: CASSRNQETQYF. In DNA form, the CDR3 reads TGTGCCAGCAGCCGGAACCAAGAGACCCAGTACTTC. This chain uses TRBV6-5 with TRBJ2-5, with D hard to call. Germline-derived CDR1 and CDR2 are MNHEY and SVGAGI. Trimming shortened V by 6 bases and J by 0 bases, and 5 bases separated the two germline ends. This CDR3 is built from 12 residues.

The V and J genes are TRBV29-1 and TRBJ2-5; D remains unclear. This CDR3 region has 14 residues. Germline V gives CDR1 SQVTM, CDR2 ANQGSEA. The germline V and J ends were trimmed by 6 bases and 2 bases, with 16 bases remaining between them. The CDR3 is CSVLQSPGQETQYF. CDR3 DNA sequence: TGCAGCGTATTACAGTCCCCCGGGCAAGAGACCCAGTACTTC.

This clone was observed a single time. CDR3 sequence: CASSTGGTFNTGELFF. Written as DNA, the CDR3 is TGTGCCAGCAGTACCGGCGGGACATTTAACACCGGGGAGCTGTTTTTT. This chain links TRBV2 with TRBJ2-2, with D perhaps assigned TRBD1 or TRBD2 (6 bases each). The germline V gene has CDR1 SNHLY and CDR2 FYNNEI. The CDR3 runs to 16 residues. The V end lost 5 bases, the J end lost 2 bases, and 15 bases lay between the germline ends.

This chain joins TRBV5-1 and TRBJ1-2; weak D call: TRBD1 (6 bases). The CDR3 contains 14 residues. Germline V CDR1 and CDR2: SGHRS, YFSETQ. V was shortened by 0 bases and J by 4 bases, with 10 bases between the two germline ends. CDR3 in DNA: TGCGCCAGCAGCTTGGCAGGGGTGGGCTATGGCTACACCTTC. Residues: CASSLAGVGYGYTF.

V usage is TRBV5-1 and J usage is TRBJ2-3; TRBD1 is a possible D gene (6 bases). The V gene lost 4 bases and the J gene lost 0 bases, with 9 bases spanning the gap. The germline V gene has CDR1 SGHRS and CDR2 YFSETQ. There are 14 residues in the CDR3. CDR3 DNA sequence: TGCGCCAGCAGCCCAGGGGTGAGCACAGATACGCAGTATTTT. This sequence encodes CASSPGVSTDTQYF.

This clone was detected only a few times. This chain joins TRBV7-3 and TRBJ1-1, with a tentative D call TRBD1 (6 bases). Germline CDR1 is SGHTA and CDR2 is FQGTGA. This CDR3 contains 14 residues. V lost 6 bases to trimming and J lost 2 bases, with 13 bases between them. This CDR3 reads CASSRDRFNTEAFF. In nucleotides, the CDR3 is TGTGCCAGCAGTCGCGACAGGTTTAACACTGAAGCTTTCTTT.

The chain employs TRBV5-6 and TRBJ2-3; a possible D gene is TRBD1 (5 bases). V lost 3 bases and J 2 bases, leaving 13 bases between the germline ends. The CDR3 has 15 amino acids. Germline-derived CDR1 and CDR2 are SGHDT and YYEEEE. The CDR3 sequence: CASSSRVKPTDTQYF. The DNA for the CDR3 is TGTGCCAGCAGCTCCAGGGTAAAGCCCACAGATACGCAGTATTTT.